The 22 T cell receptor beta chains presented below share a single source sample, sequenced in a study of long-term antiretroviral therapy in people with HIV. Sequencing relied on immunoSEQ assay v3.0, run at survey level. Sequenced by immunoSEQ multiplex PCR; TCRdb stores in-frame clones only, minus some. Among about 20,000 clones listed, roughly 86% were seen once. The sequenced sample was unsorted PBMCs, obtained 1.3 years after starting antiretroviral therapy. These receptors came from a man in his sixties with HIV.

V and J are TRBV5-1 and TRBJ2-7; D is unclear. The CDR3 length is 15 residues. With 0 bases removed from V and 3 bases from J, the gap between germline ends came to 13 bases. Germline-derived CDR1 and CDR2 are SGHRS and YFSETQ. In DNA, the CDR3 is TGCGCCAGCAGCTTGGCATGGGGTTTAGTCTACGAGCAGTACTTC. It specifies CASSLAWGLVYEQYF.

In this sample, this clone turned up once. This chain joins TRBV5-1 and TRBJ2-5; 10 positions agree with TRBD2. The V gene end was trimmed by 1 base and the J gene end by 4 bases; junction bases not matched to a gene: 7. This CDR3 is 16 amino acids long. Per the germline V gene, CDR1 is SGHRS and CDR2 is YFSETQ. This CDR3 is CASSLPLAGVGETQYF. DNA for the CDR3: TGCGCCAGCAGCTTGCCCCTAGCGGGAGTGGGAGAGACCCAGTACTTC.

The rearrangement uses TRBV5-1 and TRBJ1-4; 7 bases are a match to TRBD1. The J segment lost 6 bases and the V segment lost 4 bases, leaving 9 bases of the junction unmatched. CDR3 length: 15 amino acids. CDR1 and CDR2 (germline): SGHRS, YFSETQ. The CDR3 loop reads CASSVSGGYDEKLFF. CDR3 coding DNA: TGCGCCAGCAGCGTATCAGGGGGATATGATGAAAAACTGTTTTTT.

The chain combines TRBV19 with TRBJ2-7, with D tentatively TRBD1 (6 bases). The ends were cut back, 0 bases at V and 0 bases at J, with 12 bases in the middle. Germline V gene sequence: CDR1 LNHDA, CDR2 SQIVND (reference sequence). CDR3 size: 16 residues. For the CDR3, the DNA is TGTGCCAGTAGTATAGATCGGCAGGGGTCCTCCTACGAGCAGTACTTC. Protein sequence: CASSIDRQGSSYEQYF. The variable domain in full, completed from reference TRBV19 and TRBJ2-7, reads DGGITQSPKYLFRKEGQNVTLSCEQNLNHDAMYWYRQDPGQGLRLIYYSQIVNDFQKGDIAEGYSVSREKKESFPLTVTSAQKNPTAFYLCASSIDRQGSSYEQYFGPGTRLTVT.

A single count supports this clone. The genes are TRBV7-9 and TRBJ2-3; TRBD2 matches 13 bases. Germline assignment: CDR1 SEHNR and CDR2 FQNEAQ (reference sequence). The V segment lost 3 bases and the J segment 1 base; nucleotides outside the gene matches: 7. The CDR3 has 18 amino acids. The CDR3 sequence is CASSFTGTSGTGTDTQYF. The CDR3 bases are TGTGCCAGCAGCTTTACCGGGACTAGCGGGACTGGCACAGATACGCAGTATTTT.

V is TRBV4-3 and J is TRBJ2-7; D possibly corresponds to TRBD2 (7 bases). The CDR3 has 14 residues. Germline V gives CDR1 LGHNA, CDR2 YSLEER. Trimming left V 2 bases short and J 2 bases short, with 10 bases between. CDR3 sequence: CASSQRGGAYEQYF. Here the CDR3 DNA reads TGCGCCAGCAGCCAAAGGGGGGGGGCCTACGAGCAGTACTTC.

This clone was observed a single time. The gene calls are TRBV2 and TRBJ2-2; either TRBD1 or TRBD2 may supply D (5 bases each). V gave up 6 bases and J gave up 2 bases, with 10 bases separating them. Per the germline V gene, CDR1 is SNHLY and CDR2 is FYNNEI. The CDR3 loop spans 14 amino acids. CDR3 sequence (DNA): TGTGCCAGCAGAGGGGACCCCAACACCGGGGAGCTGTTTTTT. Translated, it gives CASRGDPNTGELFF.

This clone was seen a single time. The rearrangement joins TRBV5-1 to TRBJ1-1; D gene uncertain. The germline V gene has CDR1 SGHRS and CDR2 YFSETQ. The CDR3 loop spans 13 amino acids. The germline V and J ends were trimmed by 0 bases and 8 bases, with 11 bases remaining between them. CDR3 DNA: TGCGCCAGCAGCTTGGGGGCCCGGGTGGAAGCTTTCTTT. Encoded protein: CASSLGARVEAFF.

This clone came up once. The gene calls are TRBV29-1 and TRBJ2-1; no definite D call. V lost 7 bases, J lost 0 bases, and 4 bases lay in between. The CDR3 extends over 11 amino acids. Germline assignment: CDR1 SQVTM and CDR2 ANQGSEA. The CDR3 nucleotides read TGCAGCGGAGACTCCTACAATGAGCAGTTCTTC. Protein: CSGDSYNEQFF.

V gene TRBV9 combines with J gene TRBJ2-7; D is unclear. The germline V gene has CDR1 SGDLS and CDR2 YYNGEE. The CDR3 is 13 residues long. With 7 bases removed from V and 0 bases from J, the gap between germline ends came to 11 bases. The CDR3: CASAPGFSYEQYF. The CDR3 nucleotides read TGTGCCAGCGCCCCTGGATTCTCCTACGAGCAGTACTTC.

V gene TRBV14 combines with J gene TRBJ1-2; D is undetermined. The CDR3 is 13 amino acids. CDR1 and CDR2 from the germline V gene are SGHDN and FVKESK. Trimming stripped 1 base from V and 0 bases from J, with 3 bases between. This CDR3 is CASSQGTNYGYTF. CDR3 nucleotides: TGTGCCAGCAGCCAAGGGACTAACTATGGCTACACCTTC.

The gene calls are TRBV13 and TRBJ2-5; 10 nucleotides align to TRBD2. CDR3 length: 15 residues. Per germline, CDR1 PRHDT and CDR2 FYEKMQ (reference sequence). The V and J ends lost 3 bases and 4 bases, in that order; junction bases with no gene match: 5. The CDR3 sequence is CASSFGSGRLETQYF. Here the CDR3 DNA reads TGTGCCAGCAGCTTCGGTAGCGGGAGGTTAGAGACCCAGTACTTC.

The V call is TRBV14, the J call TRBJ2-1; D gene ambiguous. The CDR3 runs to 12 residues. Germline V gives CDR1 SGHDN, CDR2 FVKESK. V shed 0 bases and J shed 9 bases, with 6 bases lying between them. Written as DNA, the CDR3 is TGTGCCAGCAGCCAAGATTTCGGTGAGCAGTTCTTC. Translated: CASSQDFGEQFF.

This clone was seen a few times. This sequence joins TRBV29-1 and TRBJ1-2; possible D gene TRBD1, 5 bases. Germline V gene data show CDR1 as SQVTM and CDR2 as ANQGSEA. The CDR3 has 17 residues. Trimming took off 5 bases at V and 4 bases at J, with 26 bases between the two ends. The CDR3 is CSVWVPKTEPFGYGYTF. CDR3 DNA: TGCAGCGTTTGGGTCCCAAAGACAGAGCCCTTTGGCTATGGCTACACCTTC.

A few counts support this clone. This rearrangement joins TRBV6-1 to TRBJ1-2; D gene ambiguous. The CDR3 is made up of 11 amino acids. CDR1 and CDR2 from the germline V gene are MNHNS and SASEGT. Trimming pared 4 bases from V and 4 bases from J, leaving 4 bases between. In nucleotides, the CDR3 is TGTGCCAGCAGTGTGCTCTATGGCTACACCTTC. As protein: CASSVLYGYTF.

The V gene is TRBV5-1, the J gene TRBJ2-7, with D possibly TRBD2 on 6 matching bases. Germline assignment: CDR1 SGHRS and CDR2 YFSETQ. Deletions cut 0 bases from V and 0 bases from J, with 10 bases between. This CDR3 is built from 15 residues. DNA for the CDR3: TGCGCCAGCAGCTTGGCGGGCGGGGTCTCCTACGAGCAGTACTTC. Translating gives CASSLAGGVSYEQYF.

The chain couples TRBV9 to TRBJ1-2; D ambiguous. With 4 bases removed from V and 5 bases from J, the gap between germline ends came to 9 bases. The CDR3 runs to 12 residues. Germline CDR1 is SGDLS and CDR2 is YYNGEE. CDR3 in DNA: TGTGCCAGCAGCACCAACAGTTATGGCTACACCTTC. Residues: CASSTNSYGYTF. The full variable domain, with the rest looked up from reference TRBV9 and TRBJ1-2, is DSGVTQTPKHLITATGQRVTLRCSPRSGDLSVYWYQQSLDQGLQFLIQYYNGEERAKGNILERFSAQQFPDLHSELNLSSLELGDSALYFCASSTNSYGYTFGSGTRLTVV.

The J gene is TRBJ2-7, the V gene TRBV10-3; D gene unclear. This CDR3 has 14 amino acids. In germline, CDR1 is ENHRY, CDR2 SYGVKD. The V end was cut by 0 bases, the J end by 7 bases, with 13 bases between. The CDR3 DNA is TGTGCCATCAGTGAGTCAGTGGCCACTGGGGAGCAGTACTTC. As protein: CAISESVATGEQYF.

The rearrangement joins TRBV6-5 to TRBJ2-7; D not resolved. The germline V gene has CDR1 MNHEY and CDR2 SVGAGI. The CDR3 is 11 amino acids. V was clipped by 4 bases and J by 7 bases, with 8 bases between them. This CDR3 is CASSSFREQYF. In nucleotides, the CDR3 is TGTGCCAGCAGTTCCTTTAGGGAGCAGTACTTC.

This chain joins TRBV5-1 and TRBJ2-7, with TRBD1 matching 10 bases. Unmatched junction bases numbered 3, after V lost 0 bases and J lost 6 bases. The CDR3 length is 14 residues. CDR1 is SGHRS, CDR2 YFSETQ, per germline. CDR3 bases: TGCGCCAGCAGCTTGGAGGGGACAGGGGTCGAGCAGTACTTC. The encoded protein is CASSLEGTGVEQYF.

V and J are TRBV29-1 and TRBJ2-7, with D unresolved. With 4 bases removed from V and 0 bases from J, the gap between germline ends came to 7 bases. Germline CDR1 SQVTM, CDR2 ANQGSEA. CDR3 length: 12 residues. The CDR3 sequence is CSVADNSYEQYF. CDR3 coding DNA: TGCAGCGTTGCTGATAACTCCTACGAGCAGTACTTC.

The genes are TRBV29-1 and TRBJ1-2; no definite D call. The CDR3 runs to 8 residues. The germline gives CDR1 SQVTM, CDR2 ANQGSEA. V was pared by 6 bases and J by 8 bases, with 4 bases between. For the CDR3, the DNA is TGCAGCGTAGGAGGCTACACCTTC. Translated: CSVGGYTF.